This T cell receptor (beta chain) stems from a study of T cell repertoires in cytomegalovirus infection. V shed 0 bases and J shed 3 bases, with 18 bases lying between them. Looked up from germline, CDR1 is SGHRS and CDR2 is YFSETQ. The CDR3 totals 17 residues. Using its own MiXCR run on the reads, TCRdb lists one record per CDR3 protein. This table holds about 490,000 distinct CDR3 sequences, 26% found once. Source material: PBMCs. This sequence originates from a human donor in good health (CMV status not recorded). Some clones in this sample may be carry-over from other donors' samples. V and J are TRBV5-1 and TRBJ2-5, with D perhaps matching TRBD1 (6 bases). The CDR3 bases are TGCGCCAGCAGCTTGGGGCAGGGGTCTTCTACGAAAGAGACCCAGTACTTC. Its protein is CASSLGQGSSTKETQYF.